This T cell receptor (beta chain) was sequenced during a study of identical twins. Findings and limits, study-wide: Rather than following the same donors, the conclusions depended on cross-sectional statistical analysis. With beta out-of-frame sequences, excess sharing by twins was weaker.

TCRdb redid the calling of the 5' RACE reads with MiXCR, one entry per CDR3 protein. The data show under 500,000 distinct CDR3 sequences, 14% seen once. This clonotype showed up just a few times. The antigen remains unidentified. The data were also submitted as part of a second study, on yellow fever vaccine responses in identical twins.

Sample: CD4+ T cells sorted from blood. The TCR comes from a woman aged 18 to 35 in good health.

The CDR3 loop reads CSAGGQMNTEAFF. CDR3 coding DNA: TGCAGTGCCGGGGGACAGATGAACACTGAAGCTTTCTTT. The V and J genes are TRBV20-1 and TRBJ1-1, with TRBD1 matching 7 bases. Trimming took 6 bases from V and 0 from J; bases not matched to a gene: 4. Germline CDR1 reads DFQATT; CDR2 reads SNEGSKA (reference sequence). The CDR3 loop spans 13 amino acids.